This entry lists 19 T cell receptor beta chains sequenced from one sample in a study of T cell changes during pregnancy in multiple sclerosis. Profiling relied on immunoSEQ multiplex PCR, and the TCRdb table lists in-frame clones only, not all of them. The sample has over 55,000 clones; 93% are singletons. The material was peripheral blood, obtained after pregnancy. The source of these receptors is a female donor with multiple sclerosis, enrolled in a pregnancy study.

This CDR3 is CASSPQAGGNTGELFF. CDR3 DNA sequence: TGTGCCAGCAGCCCCCAGGCAGGGGGTAACACCGGGGAGCTGTTTTTT. The chain has TRBV7-3 and TRBJ2-2; 7 positions match TRBD1. Unmatched junction bases numbered 8, after V lost 5 bases and J lost 2 bases. Germline lookup yields CDR1 SGHTA and CDR2 FQGTGA. The CDR3 is made up of 16 amino acids.

The genes are TRBV6-1 and TRBJ2-1; 11 bases map to TRBD2. V was pared by 5 bases and J by 5 bases, with 5 bases of the junction left unmatched. The germline V gene has CDR1 MNHNS and CDR2 SASEGT. The CDR3 loop spans 15 amino acids. CDR3 residues: CASSRPGLADNEQFF. CDR3 bases: TGTGCCAGCAGTCGACCGGGACTAGCGGACAATGAGCAGTTCTTC.

The V call is TRBV5-1, the J call TRBJ2-5; D not certain. Germline assignment: CDR1 SGHRS and CDR2 YFSETQ. The germline V and J ends were trimmed by 0 bases and 5 bases, with 5 bases remaining between them. CDR3 length: 12 residues. The CDR3 DNA sequence: TGCGCCAGCAGCTTGGCCTTGGAGACCCAGTACTTC. It codes for CASSLALETQYF. Full variable domain (rest looked up from reference TRBV5-1 and TRBJ2-5): KAGVTQTPRYLIKTRGQQVTLSCSPISGHRSVSWYQQTPGQGLQFLFEYFSETQRNKGNFPGRFSGRQFSNSRSEMNVSTLELGDSALYLCASSLALETQYFGPGTRLLVL.

As for this clone: The junction differs from germline at one of its ends, possibly a read error. This chain links TRBV13 with TRBJ1-1; TRBD1 is a possible D gene (6 bases). The CDR3 length is 13 residues. Germline V lookup: CDR1 PRHDT, CDR2 FYEKMQ (reference sequence). The DNA for the CDR3 is TGTGCCAGCAGAGGGGGAAGCGAGAGCGCTATTATCTTT. Its protein is CASRGGSESAIIF.

This chain links TRBV4-3 with TRBJ1-4; TRBD1 aligns across 10 bases. Germline assignment: CDR1 LGHNA and CDR2 YSLEER. After removal of 2 bases from V and 8 bases from J, the junction contained 5 bases not matched to a gene. The CDR3 spans 15 residues. The CDR3: CASSQLDRGGEKLFF. The CDR3 DNA follows: TGCGCCAGCAGCCAATTGGACAGGGGGGGCGAAAAACTGTTTTTT.

This chain links TRBV7-9 with TRBJ2-3; TRBD2 agrees at 11 bases. Germline values: CDR1 SEHNR, CDR2 FQNEAQ (reference sequence). The trim removed 4 bases at V and 6 bases at J, leaving 3 bases unmatched. The CDR3 is 14 amino acids. DNA for the CDR3: TGTGCCAGCAGCTGGACTAGCGGGCCTGATACGCAGTATTTT. Encoded protein: CASSWTSGPDTQYF.

The rearrangement uses TRBV11-3 and TRBJ2-1; TRBD2 agrees at 8 bases. Trimming removed 5 bases from V and 7 bases from J; junction bases left unmatched: 13. The CDR3 spans 16 residues. Per germline, CDR1 SGHNT and CDR2 YENEEA. CDR3 residues: CASSPHWSGRTNEQFF. DNA of the CDR3: TGTGCCAGCAGCCCCCACTGGAGCGGGAGAACTAATGAGCAGTTCTTC.

This chain joins TRBV19 and TRBJ2-3; D perhaps matches TRBD2 (6 bases). Between the trimmed V and J ends, which lost 3 bases and 14 bases, there was a span of 12 bases. Looked up from germline, CDR1 is LNHDA and CDR2 is SQIVND (reference sequence). The CDR3 runs 11 residues. CDR3 sequence reads: CASSIDGSRYF. The CDR3 DNA is TGTGCCAGTAGTATTGACGGGAGTCGGTATTTT.

This clone was counted once. The chain recombines TRBV5-1 with TRBJ1-4; 9 bases are a match to TRBD1. The CDR3 has 17 residues. Germline CDR1 SGHRS, CDR2 YFSETQ. V shed 0 bases and J 4 bases; nucleotides not matched to a gene: 7. The chain's CDR3 is CASSLGDRAVDNEKLFF. The DNA of the CDR3 is TGCGCCAGCAGCTTGGGGGACAGGGCTGTCGATAATGAAAAACTGTTTTTT.

Concerning this clone itself: At one boundary the junction diverges from the germline segment, which might be a read error. The chain links TRBV15 to TRBJ1-2; 8 bases are a match to TRBD1. The germline V gene encodes CDR1 LNHNV and CDR2 YYDKDF (reference sequence). This CDR3 has 15 amino acids. The CDR3 is CATGSDRGKGYGYTF. CDR3 nucleotide sequence: TGTGCCACCGGCAGTGACAGGGGAAAAGGCTATGGCTACACCTTC.

CDR3 protein: CASSPRGGGNYGYTF. CDR3 coding DNA: TGTGCCAGCAGCCCCCGCGGGGGAGGAAATTATGGCTACACCTTC. This chain connects TRBV5-6 to TRBJ1-2, with a possible D match to TRBD1 (5 bases). The V gene's germline CDR1 is SGHDT and CDR2 YYEEEE. V was clipped by 4 bases and J by 5 bases, with 18 bases between them. This CDR3 comprises 15 residues.

This clone showed up just once. The chain recombines TRBV7-2 with TRBJ2-5; 7 nucleotides agree with TRBD1. This CDR3 contains 13 residues. Unmatched junction bases numbered 3, after V lost 6 bases and J lost 2 bases. The germline V gene has CDR1 SGHTA and CDR2 FQGNSA. CDR3 amino acids: CASRGGQQETQYF. The CDR3, as DNA: TGTGCCAGCAGAGGGGGACAGCAAGAGACCCAGTACTTC.

CDR3 in DNA: TGTGCCAGCAGCACCGGACTAGCGACTAGCACAGATACGCAGTATTTT. Its protein is CASSTGLATSTDTQYF. The chain is built from TRBV9 and TRBJ2-3, with 9 positions matching TRBD2. The CDR3 totals 16 residues. J gave up 0 bases and V 4 bases, and 6 bases lay outside the gene matches. Germline V lookup: CDR1 SGDLS, CDR2 YYNGEE.

The DNA of the CDR3 is TGTGCCAGCAGTGATGGACTCGGGACAGGCGCCGCCTACGAGCAGTACTTC. Translating gives CASSDGLGTGAAYEQYF. The chain has TRBV2 and TRBJ2-7; 8 bases fit TRBD1. The CDR3 length is 17 residues. J gave up 2 bases and V 3 bases, and 12 bases lay outside the gene matches. Germline CDR1 and CDR2: SNHLY and FYNNEI.

The chain uses TRBV28 and TRBJ2-7; D perhaps matches TRBD1 (6 bases). Germline V gene sequence: CDR1 MDHEN, CDR2 SYDVKM. The V and J ends lost 3 bases and 2 bases respectively, with 8 bases between them. The CDR3 is made up of 13 amino acids. The CDR3 DNA is TGTGCCAGCAGTTTGGGACAACCCTACGAGCAGTACTTC. It specifies CASSLGQPYEQYF.

V is TRBV5-8 and J is TRBJ1-2; tentative D call: TRBD1 (5 bases). Germline CDR1 is SGHTS and CDR2 is YDEGEE. V was clipped by 2 bases and J by 7 bases, with 15 bases between them. This CDR3 is 14 amino acids long. CDR3 residues: CASSFLQGLSGYTF. Written as DNA, the CDR3 is TGTGCCAGCAGCTTTCTCCAGGGTCTGAGTGGCTACACCTTC.

As regards this clone: The junction and the germline gene differ at one end; a read error may be behind it. J is TRBJ1-1 and V is TRBV5-1; no definite D call. Germline V CDR1 and CDR2: SGHRS, YFSETQ. The CDR3 extends over 14 amino acids. The CDR3 spells CASSLELWNTEAFF. For the CDR3, the DNA is TGCGCCAGCAGTTTGGAGCTCTGGAACACTGAAGCTTTCTTT.

V usage is TRBV7-8 and J usage is TRBJ2-2; 10 bases agree with TRBD2. The CDR3 is 17 residues long. CDR1 and CDR2 (germline): SGHVS, FQNEAQ. After removal of 3 bases from V and 5 bases from J, the junction contained 9 bases not matched to a gene. The CDR3 region is CASSFLAGGAGTGELFF. The CDR3 bases are TGTGCCAGCAGCTTCTTAGCGGGAGGTGCGGGGACCGGGGAGCTGTTTTTT. Complete variable domain (other parts from reference TRBV7-8 and TRBJ2-2): GAGVSQSPRYKVAKRGQDVALRCDPISGHVSLFWYQQALGQGPEFLTYFQNEAQLDKSGLPSDRFFAERPEGSVSTLKIQRTQQEDSAVYLCASSFLAGGAGTGELFFGEGSRLTVL.

The chain employs TRBV5-6 and TRBJ1-2; tentative D call: TRBD1 (5 bases). Trimming pared 3 bases from V and 4 bases from J, leaving 10 bases between. There are 13 residues in the CDR3. The germline V gene encodes CDR1 SGHDT and CDR2 YYEEEE. CDR3 in amino acids: CASSSDRLYGYTF. Here the CDR3 DNA reads TGTGCCAGCAGCTCAGACAGACTCTATGGCTACACCTTC.